A single sample gave rise to the 2 T cell receptor beta chains below, sequenced in a study of blood T cell repertoires in COVID-19. Some clones are missing from TCRdb's copy, which holds only in-frame ones; the method was immunoSEQ multiplex PCR. Among around 140,000 clones listed, 88% were seen once. The sequenced sample consisted of peripheral blood. The origin of the receptors is a human donor with COVID-19, enrolled during active disease. The donor label of this sample is uncertain.

This chain connects TRBV20-1 to TRBJ1-2; a possible D gene is TRBD1 (6 bases). Germline lookup yields CDR1 DFQATT and CDR2 SNEGSKA (reference sequence). CDR3 size: 13 residues. Trimming removed 3 bases from V and 7 bases from J, with 15 bases in between. The CDR3 nucleotides read TGCAGTGCTAGTGAGGGGGAGCGGGTTGGCTACACCTTC. Translating gives CSASEGERVGYTF.

The chain carries TRBV27 and TRBJ1-2, with 10 bases matching TRBD1. The CDR3 consists of 17 residues. The germline V gene encodes CDR1 MNHEY and CDR2 SMNVEV (reference sequence). Trimming removed 5 bases from V and 5 bases from J; junction bases left unmatched: 14. For the CDR3, the DNA is TGTGCCAGCAGTCCGGGGGGGACAGGGGCTCTGAGGTATGGCTACACCTTC. This gives the protein CASSPGGTGALRYGYTF.